These T cell receptor beta chains were read from a single sample in a study of blood T cell repertoires in COVID-19. Profiling relied on immunoSEQ multiplex PCR, and the TCRdb table lists in-frame clones only, not all of them. The sample includes 200,000 to 250,000 clones, over 75% seen only once; the top ten take about 2.1%. The source material was peripheral blood. The receptors shown here come from a middle-aged woman who had recovered from COVID-19. Both conserved end residues are trimmed from each CDR3.

V: TRBV7-9; J: TRBJ2-1; CDR3: ASSQSWNRDSYNEQF
V: TRBV9; J: TRBJ1-3; CDR3: ASSAGQGAGNTIY
V: TRBV6-1; J: TRBJ1-5; CDR3: ASSDSDNQPQH
V: TRBV19; J: TRBJ2-7; CDR3: ASSSPGQVSYEQY
V: TRBV19; J: TRBJ2-3; CDR3: ASSIRFEVRLAGGTDTQY
V: TRBV23-1; J: TRBJ1-3; CDR3: ASSRQGLNLVGTIY
V: TRBV7-9; J: TRBJ1-3; CDR3: ASRPTGIEVNTIY
V: TRBV7-3; J: TRBJ2-1; CDR3: ASSLGTSGRAHEQF
V: TRBV12-3/TRBV12-4; J: TRBJ1-2; CDR3: ASRGQGNYGYT
V: TRBV5-4; J: TRBJ2-7; CDR3: ASSFRGREQY
V: TRBV27; J: TRBJ2-7; CDR3: ASSLRPTGAYEQY
V: TRBV10-3; J: TRBJ2-7; CDR3: AISPPGQGVFIPYEQY
V: TRBV15; J: TRBJ2-1; CDR3: ATSAGHPYNEQF
V: TRBV12-5; J: TRBJ2-1; CDR3: ASGWREVVNEQF
V: TRBV4-1; J: TRBJ2-3; CDR3: ASSQKGAGANTDTQY
V: TRBV7-3; J: TRBJ2-5; CDR3: ASSLGPRAETQY
V: TRBV3-1/TRBV3-2; J: TRBJ2-5; CDR3: ASSRQGSAETQY
V: TRBV11-3; J: TRBJ2-2; CDR3: ASSPGLAEGGELF
V: TRBV11-2; J: TRBJ1-3; CDR3: ASSSPGGQFKGNTIY
V: TRBV5-4; J: TRBJ2-7; CDR3: ASSLERVTYEQY
V: TRBV6-5; J: TRBJ1-2; CDR3: ASKVGGSYGYT
V: TRBV21-1; J: TRBJ2-5; CDR3: ASSMGLAGVASRETQY
V: TRBV18; J: TRBJ2-1; CDR3: ASSPPTSGYNEQF
V: TRBV5-4; J: TRBJ2-7; CDR3: ASSFDGTGTVSYEQY
V: TRBV6-6; J: TRBJ2-3; CDR3: ASSYPPGDTQY
V: TRBV18; J: TRBJ1-1; CDR3: ASSLTENTEAF
V: TRBV6-2/TRBV6-3; J: TRBJ1-5; CDR3: ASSSGASYQPQH
V: TRBV4-3; J: TRBJ2-3; CDR3: ASSQELHRDRGTDTQY
V: TRBV18; J: TRBJ1-2; CDR3: ASSPGPANYGYT
V: TRBV5-6; J: TRBJ1-2; CDR3: ASSRTGRYYGYT
V: TRBV27; J: TRBJ2-5; CDR3: ASSLSRTSGGAQY
V: TRBV18; J: TRBJ2-1; CDR3: ASSPSLAGGTDEQF
V: TRBV6-1; J: TRBJ2-7; CDR3: ASSELFIAGGYEQY
V: TRBV3-1/TRBV3-2; J: TRBJ2-5; CDR3: ASSQGRGRKTQY
V: TRBV20-1; J: TRBJ2-7; CDR3: SASPAGRDEQY
V: TRBV3-1/TRBV3-2; J: TRBJ2-1; CDR3: ASSQNQQGQF
V: TRBV7-3; J: TRBJ2-7; CDR3: ASSLIGTGWGEQY
V: TRBV5-4; J: TRBJ2-7; CDR3: ASSPGGSGRLGQY
V: TRBV5-3; J: TRBJ1-2; CDR3: ARSCSHRDLGYGYT
V: TRBV9; J: TRBJ1-4; CDR3: ASSVAGDEKLF
V: TRBV3-1/TRBV3-2; J: TRBJ2-7; CDR3: ASSQDQLGLGEQY
V: TRBV6-5; J: TRBJ1-4; CDR3: ASRKEPTNEKLF
V: TRBV5-4; J: TRBJ2-7; CDR3: ASSPTSGRVGEQY
V: TRBV29-1; J: TRBJ2-2; CDR3: SGEMGLNTGELF
V: TRBV3-1/TRBV3-2; J: TRBJ2-3; CDR3: ASSQPTSGSTDTQY
V: TRBV7-3; J: TRBJ2-1; CDR3: ASSSQGPSSGRRYNEQF
V: TRBV10-3; J: TRBJ2-1; CDR3: AISGGITSYNEQF
V: TRBV19; J: TRBJ1-5; CDR3: ASSISGVNTDNQPQH
V: TRBV27; J: TRBJ1-3; CDR3: ASSLSGGGGNTIY
V: TRBV19; J: TRBJ2-6; CDR3: ASRLSGANVLT
V: TRBV11-3; J: TRBJ1-6; CDR3: ASSSTDRGRVYNSPLH